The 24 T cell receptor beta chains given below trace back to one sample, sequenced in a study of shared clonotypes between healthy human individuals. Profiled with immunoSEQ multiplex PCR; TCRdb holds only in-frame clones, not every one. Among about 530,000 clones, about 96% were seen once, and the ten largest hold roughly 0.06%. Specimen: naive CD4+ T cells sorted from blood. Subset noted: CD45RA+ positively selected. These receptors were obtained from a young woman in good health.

As DNA, the CDR3 is TGCGCCAGCAGCTTGGATCGGCAGGGGAACGGTGAGCAGTTCTTC. This gives the protein CASSLDRQGNGEQFF. V and J are TRBV5-1 and TRBJ2-1, with D tentatively TRBD1 (6 bases). This CDR3 is built from 15 residues. V was cut by 0 bases and J by 9 bases, with 16 bases left in between. Germline CDR1 SGHRS, CDR2 YFSETQ.

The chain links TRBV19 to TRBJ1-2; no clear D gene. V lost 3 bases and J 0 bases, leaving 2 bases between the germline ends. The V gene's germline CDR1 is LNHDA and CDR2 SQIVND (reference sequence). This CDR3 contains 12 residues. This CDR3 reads CASSISNYGYTF. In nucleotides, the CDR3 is TGTGCCAGTAGTATTTCTAACTATGGCTACACCTTC.

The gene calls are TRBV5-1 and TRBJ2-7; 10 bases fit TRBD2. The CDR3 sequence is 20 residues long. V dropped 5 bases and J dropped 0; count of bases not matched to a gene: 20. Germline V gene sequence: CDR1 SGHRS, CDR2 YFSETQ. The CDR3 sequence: CASRKVGLALNNMSSYEQYF. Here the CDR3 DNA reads TGCGCCAGCAGAAAAGTGGGACTAGCGCTTAACAACATGAGCTCCTACGAGCAGTACTTC.

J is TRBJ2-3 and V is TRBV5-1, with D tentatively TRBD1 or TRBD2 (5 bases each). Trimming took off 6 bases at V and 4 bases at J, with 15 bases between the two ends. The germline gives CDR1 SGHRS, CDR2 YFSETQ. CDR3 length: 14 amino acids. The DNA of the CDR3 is TGCGCCAGCATTCTGGGGCAGGGAGCAGATACGCAGTATTTT. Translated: CASILGQGADTQYF.

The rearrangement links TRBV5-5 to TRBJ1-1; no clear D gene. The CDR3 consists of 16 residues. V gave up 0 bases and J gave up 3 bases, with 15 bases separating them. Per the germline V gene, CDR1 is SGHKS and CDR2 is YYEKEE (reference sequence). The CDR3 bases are TGTGCCAGCAGCTTGGGTCGGCACCAACGGGACACTGAAGCTTTCTTT. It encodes CASSLGRHQRDTEAFF. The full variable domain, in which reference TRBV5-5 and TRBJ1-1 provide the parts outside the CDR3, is DAGVTQSPTHLIKTRGQQVTLRCSPISGHKSVSWYQQVLGQGPQFIFQYYEKEERGRGNFPDRFSARQFPNYSSELNVNALLLGDSALYLCASSLGRHQRDTEAFFGQGTRLTVV.

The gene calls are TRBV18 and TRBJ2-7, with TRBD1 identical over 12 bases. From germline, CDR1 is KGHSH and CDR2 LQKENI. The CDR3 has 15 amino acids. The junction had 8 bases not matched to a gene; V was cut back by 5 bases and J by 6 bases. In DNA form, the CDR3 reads TGTGCCAGCTCAATAACGGGACAGGGGGCTTTCGAGCAGTACTTC. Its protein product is CASSITGQGAFEQYF.

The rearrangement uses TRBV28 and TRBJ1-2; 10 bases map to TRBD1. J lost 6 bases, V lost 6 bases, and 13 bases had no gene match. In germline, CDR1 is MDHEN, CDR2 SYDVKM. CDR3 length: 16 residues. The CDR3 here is CASRPTLGQGGNGYTF. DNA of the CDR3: TGTGCCAGCAGACCTACCCTCGGACAGGGGGGAAATGGCTACACCTTC.

Here the CDR3 reads CASSLYTGTSYEQYF. CDR3 in DNA: TGTGCCAGCAGTTTATATACGGGCACGTCCTACGAGCAGTACTTC. V gene TRBV28 combines with J gene TRBJ2-7; no firm D call. The ends were cut back, 1 base at V and 1 base at J, with 11 bases in the middle. Per the germline V gene, CDR1 is MDHEN and CDR2 is SYDVKM. The CDR3 runs to 15 residues. Drawing the rest from reference TRBV28 and TRBJ2-7, the complete variable domain is DVKVTQSSRYLVKRTGEKVFLECVQDMDHENMFWYRQDPGLGLRLIYFSYDVKMKEKGDIPEGYSVSREKKERFSLILESASTNQTSMYLCASSLYTGTSYEQYFGPGTRLTVT.

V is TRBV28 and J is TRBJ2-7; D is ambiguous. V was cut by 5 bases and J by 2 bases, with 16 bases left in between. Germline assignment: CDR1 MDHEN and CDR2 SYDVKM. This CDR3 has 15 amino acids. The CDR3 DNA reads TGTGCCAGCAGTACCTCGGACCTCAAAGCCTACGAGCAGTACTTC. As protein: CASSTSDLKAYEQYF.

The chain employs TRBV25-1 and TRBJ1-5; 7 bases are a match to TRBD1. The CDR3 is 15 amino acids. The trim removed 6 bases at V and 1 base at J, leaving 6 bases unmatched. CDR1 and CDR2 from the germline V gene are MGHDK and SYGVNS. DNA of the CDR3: TGTGCCAGCAGCCTAAACAGGGGAAGCAATCAGCCCCAGCATTTT. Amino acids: CASSLNRGSNQPQHF. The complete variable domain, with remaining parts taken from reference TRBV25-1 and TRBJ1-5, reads EADIYQTPRYLVIGTGKKITLECSQTMGHDKMYWYQQDPGMELHLIHYSYGVNSTEKGDLSSESTVSRIRTEHFPLTLESARPSHTSQYLCASSLNRGSNQPQHFGDGTRLSIL.

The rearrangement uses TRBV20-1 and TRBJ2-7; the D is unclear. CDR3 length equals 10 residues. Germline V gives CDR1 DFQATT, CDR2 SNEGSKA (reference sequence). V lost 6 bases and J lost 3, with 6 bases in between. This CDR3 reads CSARIYEQYF. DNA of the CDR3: TGCAGTGCCAGAATCTACGAGCAGTACTTC.

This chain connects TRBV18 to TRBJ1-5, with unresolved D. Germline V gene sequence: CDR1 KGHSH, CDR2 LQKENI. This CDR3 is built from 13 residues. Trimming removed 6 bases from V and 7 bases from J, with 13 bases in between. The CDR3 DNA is TGTGCCAGCTCTGAGGAAGATGGACAGCCCCAGCATTTT. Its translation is CASSEEDGQPQHF. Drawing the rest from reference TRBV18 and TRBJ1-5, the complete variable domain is NAGVMQNPRHLVRRRGQEARLRCSPMKGHSHVYWYRQLPEEGLKFMVYLQKENIIDESGMPKERFSAEFPKEGPSILRIQQVVRGDSAAYFCASSEEDGQPQHFGDGTRLSIL.

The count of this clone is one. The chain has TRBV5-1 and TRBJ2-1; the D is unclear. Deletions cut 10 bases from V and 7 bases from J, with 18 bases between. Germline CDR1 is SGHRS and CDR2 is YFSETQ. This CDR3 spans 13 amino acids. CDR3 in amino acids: CASHGVVRNEQFF. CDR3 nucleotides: TGCGCCTCCCACGGAGTAGTTAGGAATGAGCAGTTCTTC.

CDR3 sequence: CAVQIAGAGLVQFF. In DNA form, the CDR3 reads TGTGCCGTCCAAATAGCGGGGGCGGGCCTTGTGCAGTTCTTC. This sequence joins TRBV30 and TRBJ2-1, with 9 bases identical to TRBD2. Germline lookup yields CDR1 GTSNPN and CDR2 SVGIG (reference sequence). V lost 8 bases and J lost 12; bases outside the gene matches: 17. There are 14 residues in the CDR3.

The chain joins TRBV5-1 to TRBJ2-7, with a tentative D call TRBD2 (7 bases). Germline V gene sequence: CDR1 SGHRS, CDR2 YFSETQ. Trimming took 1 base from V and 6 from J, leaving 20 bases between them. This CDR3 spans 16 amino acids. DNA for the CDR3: TGCGCCAGCAGCTTGAGGGGGGGCAGAGCTCCGGTCGAGCAGTACTTC. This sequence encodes CASSLRGGRAPVEQYF.

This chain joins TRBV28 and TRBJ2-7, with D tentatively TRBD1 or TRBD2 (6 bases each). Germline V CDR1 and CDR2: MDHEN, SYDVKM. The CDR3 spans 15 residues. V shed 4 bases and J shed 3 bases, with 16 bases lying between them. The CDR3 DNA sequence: TGTGCCAGCAGTTCCTCGACGGAGGGGGGCTACGAGCAGTACTTC. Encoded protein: CASSSSTEGGYEQYF.

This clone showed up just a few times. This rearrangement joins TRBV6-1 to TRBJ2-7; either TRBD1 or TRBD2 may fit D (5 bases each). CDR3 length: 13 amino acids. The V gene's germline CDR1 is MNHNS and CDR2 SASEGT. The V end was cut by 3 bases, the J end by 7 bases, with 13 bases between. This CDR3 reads CASSDWGAGEQYF. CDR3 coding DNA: TGTGCCAGCAGTGACTGGGGAGCAGGGGAGCAGTACTTC.

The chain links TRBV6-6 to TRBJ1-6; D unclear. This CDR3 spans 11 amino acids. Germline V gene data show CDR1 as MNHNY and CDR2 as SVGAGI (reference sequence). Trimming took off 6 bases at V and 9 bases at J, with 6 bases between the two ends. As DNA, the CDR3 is TGTGCCAGCAGCTCCGGTTCACCCCTCCACTTT. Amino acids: CASSSGSPLHF.

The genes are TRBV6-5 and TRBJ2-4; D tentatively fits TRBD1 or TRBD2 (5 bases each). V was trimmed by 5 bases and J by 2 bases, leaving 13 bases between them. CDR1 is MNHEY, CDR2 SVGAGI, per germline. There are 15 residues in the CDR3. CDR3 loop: CASSQLGPTKNIQYF. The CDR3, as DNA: TGTGCCAGCAGTCAGTTGGGACCGACCAAAAACATTCAGTACTTC.

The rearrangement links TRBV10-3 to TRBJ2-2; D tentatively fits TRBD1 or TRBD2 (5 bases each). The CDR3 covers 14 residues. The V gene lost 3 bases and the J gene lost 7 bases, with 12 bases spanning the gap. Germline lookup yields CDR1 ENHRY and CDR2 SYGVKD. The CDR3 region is CAISEFEGSGELFF. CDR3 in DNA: TGTGCCATCAGTGAATTTGAGGGGAGCGGGGAGCTGTTTTTT.

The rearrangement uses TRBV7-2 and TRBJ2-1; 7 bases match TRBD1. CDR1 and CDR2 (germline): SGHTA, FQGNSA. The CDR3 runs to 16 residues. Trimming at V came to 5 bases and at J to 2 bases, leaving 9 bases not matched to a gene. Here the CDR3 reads CASSPGWQGAYNEQFF. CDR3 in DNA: TGTGCCAGCAGCCCCGGGTGGCAGGGGGCCTACAATGAGCAGTTCTTC.

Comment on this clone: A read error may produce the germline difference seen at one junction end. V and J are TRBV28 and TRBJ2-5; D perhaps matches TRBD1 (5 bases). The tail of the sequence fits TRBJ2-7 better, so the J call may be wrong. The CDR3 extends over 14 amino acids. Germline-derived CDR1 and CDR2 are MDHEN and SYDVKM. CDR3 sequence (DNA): TGTGCCAGCACTTTAGAGACAGCTACCTACGAGCAGTACTTC. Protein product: CASTLETATYEQYF.

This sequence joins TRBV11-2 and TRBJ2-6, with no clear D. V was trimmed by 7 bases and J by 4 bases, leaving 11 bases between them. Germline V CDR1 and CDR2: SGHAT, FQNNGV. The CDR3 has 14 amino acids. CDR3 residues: CASNPLGGANVLTF. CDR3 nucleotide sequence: TGTGCCAGCAATCCACTGGGGGGGGCCAACGTCCTGACTTTC. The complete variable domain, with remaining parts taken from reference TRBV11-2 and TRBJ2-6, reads EAGVAQSPRYKIIEKRQSVAFWCNPISGHATLYWYQQILGQGPKLLIQFQNNGVVDDSQLPKDRFSAERLKGVDSTLKIQPAKLEDSAVYLCASNPLGGANVLTFGAGSRLTVL.

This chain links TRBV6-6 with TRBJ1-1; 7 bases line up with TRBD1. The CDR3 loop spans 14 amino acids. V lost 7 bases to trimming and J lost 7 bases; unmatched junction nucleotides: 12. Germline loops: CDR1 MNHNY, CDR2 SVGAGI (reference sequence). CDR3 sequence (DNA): TGTGCCAGCATTCCTATCCGGGACAGCCTTGAAGCTTTCTTT. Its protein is CASIPIRDSLEAFF.